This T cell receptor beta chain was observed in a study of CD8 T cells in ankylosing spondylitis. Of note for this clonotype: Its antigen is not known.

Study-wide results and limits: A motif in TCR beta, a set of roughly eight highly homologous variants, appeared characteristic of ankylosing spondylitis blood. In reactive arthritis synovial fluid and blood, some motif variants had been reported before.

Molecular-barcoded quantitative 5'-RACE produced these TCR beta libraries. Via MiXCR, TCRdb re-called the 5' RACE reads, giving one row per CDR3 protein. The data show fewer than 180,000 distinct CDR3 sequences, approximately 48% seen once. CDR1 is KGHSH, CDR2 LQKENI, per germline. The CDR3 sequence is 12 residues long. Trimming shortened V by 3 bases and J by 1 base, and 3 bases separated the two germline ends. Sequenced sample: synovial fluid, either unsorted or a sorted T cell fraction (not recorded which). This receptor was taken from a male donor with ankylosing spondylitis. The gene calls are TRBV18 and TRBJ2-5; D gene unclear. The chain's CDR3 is CASSPSQETQYF. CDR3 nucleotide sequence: TGTGCCAGCTCACCCTCCCAAGAGACCCAGTACTTC.